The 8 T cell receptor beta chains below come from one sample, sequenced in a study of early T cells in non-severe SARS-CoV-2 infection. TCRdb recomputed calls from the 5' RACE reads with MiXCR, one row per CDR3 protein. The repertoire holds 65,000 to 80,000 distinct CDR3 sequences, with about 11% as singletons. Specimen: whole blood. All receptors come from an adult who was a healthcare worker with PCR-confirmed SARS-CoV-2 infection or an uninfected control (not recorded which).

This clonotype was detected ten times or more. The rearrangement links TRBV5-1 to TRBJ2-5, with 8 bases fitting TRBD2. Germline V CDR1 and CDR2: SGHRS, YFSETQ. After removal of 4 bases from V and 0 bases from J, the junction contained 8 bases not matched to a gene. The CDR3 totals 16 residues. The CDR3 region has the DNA TGCGCCAGCAGCGATCGACTAGCGATGTACCAAGAGACCCAGTACTTC. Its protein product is CASSDRLAMYQETQYF.

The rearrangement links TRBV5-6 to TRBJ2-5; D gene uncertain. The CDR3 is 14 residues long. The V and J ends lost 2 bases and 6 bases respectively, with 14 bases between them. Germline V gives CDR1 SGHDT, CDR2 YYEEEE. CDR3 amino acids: CASSFDPGEQTQYF. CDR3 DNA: TGTGCCAGCAGCTTCGACCCAGGAGAACAGACCCAGTACTTC.

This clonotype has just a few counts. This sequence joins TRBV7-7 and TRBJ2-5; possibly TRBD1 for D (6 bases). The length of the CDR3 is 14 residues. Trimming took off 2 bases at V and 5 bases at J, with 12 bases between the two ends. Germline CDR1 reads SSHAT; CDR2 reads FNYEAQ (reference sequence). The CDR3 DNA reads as TGTGCCAGCAGCTTAAAAACAGGGCTGGAGACCCAGTACTTC. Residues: CASSLKTGLETQYF. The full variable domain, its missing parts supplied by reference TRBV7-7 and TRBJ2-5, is GAGVSQSPRYKVTKRGQDVTLRCDPISSHATLYWYQQALGQGPEFLTYFNYEAQPDKSGLPSDRFSAERPEGSISTLTIQRTEQRDSAMYRCASSLKTGLETQYFGPGTRLLVL.

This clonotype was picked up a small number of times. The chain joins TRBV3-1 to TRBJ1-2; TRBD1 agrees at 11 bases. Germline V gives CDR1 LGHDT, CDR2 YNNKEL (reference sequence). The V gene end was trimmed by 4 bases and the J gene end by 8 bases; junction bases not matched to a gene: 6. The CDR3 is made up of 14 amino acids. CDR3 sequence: CASSPPGQGGGYTF. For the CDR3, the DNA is TGTGCCAGCAGCCCGCCGGGACAGGGGGGAGGCTACACCTTC.

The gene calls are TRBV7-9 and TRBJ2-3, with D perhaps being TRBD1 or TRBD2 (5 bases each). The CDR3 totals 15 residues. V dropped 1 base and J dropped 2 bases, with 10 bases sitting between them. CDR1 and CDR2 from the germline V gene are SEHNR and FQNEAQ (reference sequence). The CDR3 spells CASSLGGDHTDTQYF. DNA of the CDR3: TGTGCCAGCAGCTTAGGAGGGGACCACACAGATACGCAGTATTTT. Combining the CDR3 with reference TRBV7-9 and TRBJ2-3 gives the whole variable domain DTGVSQNPRHKITKRGQNVTFRCDPISEHNRLYWYRQTLGQGPEFLTYFQNEAQLEKSRLLSDRFSAERPKGSFSTLEIQRTEQGDSAMYLCASSLGGDHTDTQYFGPGTRLTVL.

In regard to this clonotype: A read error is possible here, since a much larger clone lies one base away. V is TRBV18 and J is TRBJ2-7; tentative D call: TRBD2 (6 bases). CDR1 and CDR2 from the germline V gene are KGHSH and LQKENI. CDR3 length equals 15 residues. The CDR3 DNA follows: TGTGCCAGGTCACCGGGCGGGACCGATTCCTACGAGCAGTACTTC. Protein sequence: CARSPGGTDSYEQYF.

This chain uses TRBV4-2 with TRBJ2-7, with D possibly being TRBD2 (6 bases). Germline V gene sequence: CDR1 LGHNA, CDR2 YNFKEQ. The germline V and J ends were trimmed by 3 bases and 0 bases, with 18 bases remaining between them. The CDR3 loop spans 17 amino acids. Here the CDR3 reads CASSQVGTRLSSYEQYF. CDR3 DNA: TGTGCCAGCAGCCAGGTCGGGACTCGGCTGAGCTCCTACGAGCAGTACTTC.

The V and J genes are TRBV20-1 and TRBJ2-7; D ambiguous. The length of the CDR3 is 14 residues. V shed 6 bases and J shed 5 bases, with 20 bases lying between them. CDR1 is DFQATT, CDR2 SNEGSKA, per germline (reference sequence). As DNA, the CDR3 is TGCAGTGCCGCCCCTACTAATTCTGGGAACGAGCAGTACTTC. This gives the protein CSAAPTNSGNEQYF.